Listed below are T cell receptor beta chains from one sample, sequenced in a study of post-analysis software for immune sequencing data. Using its own MiXCR run on the PCR reads, TCRdb lists one record per CDR3 protein. The table has approximately 570,000 distinct CDR3 sequences, 40% to 50% seen once. What was sequenced was blood. These receptors were collected from a girl under 18 with multiple sclerosis. The CDR3 runs from the conserved cysteine through the conserved F or W. The order of the fields is D gene, V gene, clone size, J gene, CDR3 DNA, CDR3 protein. D genes are given only for firm matches. A clone size is listed for some rows: how often the clone was seen (once, few, many), or a class if it is expanded.

>.|TRBV29-1|.|TRBJ1-4
TGCAGCGTTGAGATCAGGGATGAAAAACTGTTTTTT
CSVEIRDEKLFF
>.|TRBV24-1|few|TRBJ2-1
TGTGCCACCAGTGATATGCTAGCTGATTACAATGAGCAGTTCTTC
CATSDMLADYNEQFF
>TRBD2|TRBV9|few|TRBJ2-3
TGTGCCAGCAGCCCCAGACCAGGACTAGTCGTAGATACGCAGTATTTT
CASSPRPGLVVDTQYF
>TRBD2|TRBV4-2|few|TRBJ2-7
TGTGCCAGCAGCCGAGATATAGCGGGAGGGCGATACGAGCAGTACTTC
CASSRDIAGGRYEQYF
>.|TRBV20-1|.|TRBJ1-1
TGCAGTTCCCCCGGAGACTCCCTTAACACTGAAGCTTTCTTT
CSSPGDSLNTEAFF
>TRBD1|TRBV20-1|.|TRBJ1-2
TGCAGTGCTGGATGGACAGGGATCTATGGCTACACCTTC
CSAGWTGIYGYTF
>.|TRBV29-1|few|TRBJ1-1
TGCAGCGTTGATACGAGGTATGCTGAAGCTTTCTTT
CSVDTRYAEAFF
>TRBD2|TRBV27|.|TRBJ2-1
TGTGCCAGCACGGGGGGGACTAGCGGTAGCAATGAGCAGTTCTTC
CASTGGTSGSNEQFF
>.|TRBV14|.|TRBJ2-5
TGTGCCAGCAGCCAGGATCTGAGGGGTGAGCAGTACTTC
CASSQDLRGEQYF
>.|TRBV6-5|.|TRBJ2-1
TGTGCCAGCAGGGACGAAGGGAATGAGCAGTTCTTC
CASRDEGNEQFF
>TRBD2|TRBV24-1|few|TRBJ2-1
TGTGCCACCAGTTTAGCGGGACCGTCTAACAATGAGCAGTTCTTC
CATSLAGPSNNEQFF
>.|TRBV7-9|.|TRBJ2-7
TGTGTCAGCAGCTATCGGAGCACCTACGAGCAGTACTTC
CVSSYRSTYEQYF
>TRBD2|TRBV27|.|TRBJ2-5
TGTGCCAGCAGTTCGGCCGGGAGGGCCGTGGAGACCCAGTACTTC
CASSSAGRAVETQYF
>TRBD1|TRBV7-2|few|TRBJ2-5
TGTGCCAGCAGCTTGGGGCAGGGGGTAGGAAAGACCCAGTACTTC
CASSLGQGVGKTQYF
>.|TRBV11-1|once|TRBJ2-7
TGTGCCAGCAGCTTATCAGACGCCACCTACGAGCAGTACTTC
CASSLSDATYEQYF
>.|TRBV7-2|.|TRBJ2-3
TGTGCCAGCAGCCCCGGTGAAGGGCGACAAGATACGCAGTATTTT
CASSPGEGRQDTQYF
>TRBD1|TRBV5-1|.|TRBJ1-1
TGCGCCAGCAGCTTAACCGGGACAGGGACTTCTGAAGCTTTCTTT
CASSLTGTGTSEAFF
>.|TRBV20-1|.|TRBJ2-2
TGCAGTGCTAAAAGCGCCTCGAACACCGGGGAGCTGTTTTTT
CSAKSASNTGELFF
>.|TRBV7-8|.|TRBJ2-1
TGTGCCAGCAGCTTTAGACGCGTATTCAGCAATGAGCAGTTCTTC
CASSFRRVFSNEQFF
>.|TRBV4-1|.|TRBJ2-5
TGCGCCAGCAGCCAGGTCGGGGGAGGTGAGACCCGGTACTTC
CASSQVGGGETRYF
>TRBD1|TRBV4-1|few|TRBJ2-3
TGCGCCAGCAGCCCGGGGACAGGTTCAGATACGCAGTATTTT
CASSPGTGSDTQYF
>.|TRBV7-9|.|TRBJ2-1
TGTGCCAGCAGTAAAAGGGCGGGGAGCCACAATGAGCAGTTCTTC
CASSKRAGSHNEQFF
>.|TRBV6-5|.|TRBJ2-7
TGTGCCAGCAGTTCCCTTCCTGACGAGCAGTACTTC
CASSSLPDEQYF
>TRBD1|TRBV7-2|.|TRBJ2-7
TGTGCCAGCAGCACAGACAGGGGGGCCTACGAGCAGTACTTC
CASSTDRGAYEQYF
>TRBD1|TRBV6-5|few|TRBJ2-3
TGTGCCAGCAGTTATTTTGGGACAGGGTCTCCGGATACGCAGTATTTT
CASSYFGTGSPDTQYF
>.|TRBV20-1|.|TRBJ1-1
TGCAGTGCTCCACCGGGGTCCAGCACTGAAGCTTTCTTT
CSAPPGSSTEAFF
>TRBD1|TRBV7-8|.|TRBJ2-7
TGTGCCAACAGCTTATCGGGACAGATCTACGAGCAGTACTTC
CANSLSGQIYEQYF
>TRBD2|TRBV6-4|few|TRBJ2-5
TGTGCCAGCAGCGCAGAACTAGCGAGAGGGGAGACCCAGTACTTC
CASSAELARGETQYF
>TRBD2|TRBV5-1|.|TRBJ2-6
TGCGCCAGCAGCGTCGGGACTACTGGGGCCAACGTCCTGACTTTC
CASSVGTTGANVLTF
>TRBD1|TRBV9|few|TRBJ2-5
TGTGCCAGCAGCCCAGGGGGCTTCGACAAAGAGACCCAGTACTTC
CASSPGGFDKETQYF
>.|TRBV10-3|few|TRBJ2-5
TGTGCCATCAGTGAGACCGGGACAACCTCAAGGACCCAGTACTTC
CAISETGTTSRTQYF
>.|TRBV29-1|few|TRBJ2-1
TGCAGCGTCACGTGGGTCAGGAATGAGCAGTTCTTC
CSVTWVRNEQFF
>.|TRBV29-1|.|TRBJ2-6
TGCAGCGTTGAGGGTCAGGGCGGTCGGGTCGCCTCTGGGGCCAACGTCCTGACTTTC
CSVEGQGGRVASGANVLTF
>.|TRBV20-1|.|TRBJ2-5
TGCAGTGCTAGAGATCCCTTTTGGGGATTCGGGGAGACCCAGTACTTC
CSARDPFWGFGETQYF
>.|TRBV12-3/TRBV12-4|once|TRBJ2-7
TGTGCCAGCAGACTCCAGGACACTTTTTCCTACGAGCAGTACTTC
CASRLQDTFSYEQYF
>.|TRBV7-9|few|TRBJ2-5
TGTGCCAGCAGCCGACCAAGGACAGATTACCAAGAGACCCAGTACTTC
CASSRPRTDYQETQYF
>TRBD2|TRBV6-2/TRBV6-3|.|TRBJ2-3
TGTGCCAGCAGGATAGCGGGTATCACAGATACGCAGTATTTT
CASRIAGITDTQYF
>TRBD2|TRBV5-1|.|TRBJ2-7
TGCGCCAGCAGCTATGGGAAGGGACTACAGCTGAAAACCTACGAGCAGTACTTC
CASSYGKGLQLKTYEQYF
>TRBD2|TRBV9|few|TRBJ2-7
TGTGCCAGCAGCGCTAAACGCCAACTAGCGCCTTCCTACGAGCAGTACTTC
CASSAKRQLAPSYEQYF
>.|TRBV13|.|TRBJ2-7
TGTGCCAGAAGCCCAGAGAGCACACCCTACGAGCAGTACTTC
CARSPESTPYEQYF
>.|TRBV27|.|TRBJ2-7
TGTGCCAGCAGTTTAAACAGCGACTACGAGCAGTACTTC
CASSLNSDYEQYF
>TRBD1|TRBV5-1|.|TRBJ2-3
TGCGCCAGCAGCCCCTTCGGGACAGTTAGCACAGATACGCAGTATTTT
CASSPFGTVSTDTQYF
>TRBD2|TRBV29-1|.|TRBJ2-7
TGCAGCGTTGAGGGCCCGGGAGGGAGCCACGAGCAGTACTTC
CSVEGPGGSHEQYF
>TRBD1|TRBV7-6|few|TRBJ2-7
TGTGCCAGCAGCTTCGACAGGGCCCTTCGTCCGTTCTCCGAGCAGTACTTC
CASSFDRALRPFSEQYF
>.|TRBV5-6|few|TRBJ2-7
TGTGCCAGCAGCTTGGGTACTCCTACCCTCTACGAGCAGTACTTC
CASSLGTPTLYEQYF
>.|TRBV6-2/TRBV6-3|.|TRBJ1-1
TGTGCCAGCAGTTCTAGAGCTTTCTTT
CASSSRAFF
>.|TRBV11-2|many|TRBJ2-7
TGTGCCAGCAGCTTAGATAACTACGAGCAGTACTTC
CASSLDNYEQYF
>.|TRBV6-5|.|TRBJ1-5
TGTGCCAGCAGTTACGGGGGTTGGGGCCAGCCCCAGCATTTT
CASSYGGWGQPQHF
>.|TRBV27|few|TRBJ2-3
TGTGCCAGCAGCGGGGGTGGGGATACGCAGTATTTT
CASSGGGDTQYF
>.|TRBV20-1|.|TRBJ2-7
TGCAGTGCTTCCTCAGGGGTCTCCTACGAGCAGTACTTC
CSASSGVSYEQYF
>.|TRBV7-9|few|TRBJ2-3
TGTGCCAGCAGCCTACCCGGCCGTCCCACAGATACGCAGTATTTT
CASSLPGRPTDTQYF
>TRBD2|TRBV10-3|few|TRBJ2-1
TGTGCCACCGGACTAGCCGACACCGAGCAGTTCTTC
CATGLADTEQFF